The present T cell receptor beta chain was sequenced within a study of blood T cell repertoires in COVID-19. Study summary: Sources were T cells, B-cell-depleted T cells, or PBMCs; the material itself was cDNA or gDNA.

The V segment lost 8 bases and the J segment 5 bases; nucleotides outside the gene matches: 8. Germline loops: CDR1 LNHDA, CDR2 SQIVND (reference sequence). The CDR3 consists of 15 residues. Methods used by the authors: Estimates of nucleated cell counts were drawn from the amplification of reference gene primers. Assay used: immunoSEQ multiplex PCR; TCRdb lists only in-frame clones, some missing. That table furnishes V, J and clone size, whereas the DNA furnished D and trimming. There are roughly 390,000 clones in the sample; about 87% occur only once, and 8% to 13% lies in the top ten. This chain joins TRBV19 and TRBJ2-1; TRBD2 matches at 11 bases. The receptor comes from a woman aged 25 to 45 with COVID-19, enrolled during active disease. The sample comprised peripheral blood. The DNA for the CDR3 is TGTGCCAGTCGAACGACTAGCGGGGCGAACAATGAGCAGTTCTTC. Amino acids: CASRTTSGANNEQFF.